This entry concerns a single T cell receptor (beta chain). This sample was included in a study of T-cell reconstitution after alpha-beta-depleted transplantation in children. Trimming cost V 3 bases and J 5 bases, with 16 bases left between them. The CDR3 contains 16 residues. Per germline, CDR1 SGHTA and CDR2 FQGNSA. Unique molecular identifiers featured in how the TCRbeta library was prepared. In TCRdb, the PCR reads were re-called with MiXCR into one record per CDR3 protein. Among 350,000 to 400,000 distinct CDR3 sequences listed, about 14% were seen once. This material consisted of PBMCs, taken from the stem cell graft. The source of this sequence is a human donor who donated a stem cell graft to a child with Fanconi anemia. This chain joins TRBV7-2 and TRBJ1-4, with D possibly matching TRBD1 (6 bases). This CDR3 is CASSLSSRGANEKLFF. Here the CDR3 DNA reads TGTGCCAGCAGCTTGAGTAGTCGGGGGGCGAATGAAAAACTGTTTTTT.